Included here is one T cell receptor beta chain sequence, with context. This clonotype was found many times. There is no known antigen for this receptor. Per-nucleotide qualities are absent, and no much larger clonotype sits a single base away. Library preparation was by multiplex PCR. The sequencer was an Illumina HiSeq 4000. CDR3 regions were amplified by Arm-PCR with iRepertoire HTBI primers to construct TCR beta libraries. Before sequencing, the PCR products underwent gel purification. Per the source publication's procedure: A total of under 80 TRBV and 14 TRBJ segments were identified across samples and were used for gene usage analysis of CDR3 amino acid clonotypes. COPE and FqMerger were used to merge the filtered high-quality paired reads into contigs. BLAST was used to align contigs to IMGT TRBV, TRBD and TRBJ reference genes, with CDR3 defined following IMGT. Clonotypes above 0.1% frequency were classified as highly expanded clones. Repertoire diversity was measured by Shannon entropy, and V-J evenness by the Gini coefficient. Clonotypes shared by more than one individual were considered public. TCRdb itself trimmed the public reads at Q25 with fastp, ran MiXCR and retained productive beta chains. Identical CDR3 protein sequences are pooled into one entry, listed with their most common genes and DNA. The V and J calls, along with clone size, are taken from TCRdb and not from the paper's own processing. The sample table holds around 400,000 distinct CDR3 sequences, of which 15% to 18% were seen once. The ten largest clones represent about 24% of the sample.

This record belongs to a study of regulatory T cells in long-lasting Graves disease (dated by TCRdb to about 2021). Broadly, across the study: Antithyroid drugs had been taken for less than 3 months by newly diagnosed Graves' disease patients. Patients with persistent Graves' disease were compared with patients with newly diagnosed Graves' disease using TCR sequencing and RNA sequencing of peripheral blood. The study was conducted in China and was registered as a clinical trial. A total of around 33 samples underwent TCR sequencing, from about 13 patients with persistent Graves' disease and approximately 20 patients with newly diagnosed Graves' disease. Points the paper makes about the study in general: Because the primary lesion, thyroid tissue, could not be accessed, the study looked at peripheral blood alone. Patients with persistent disease shared more public clonotypes (approximately 2,500) than newly diagnosed patients did (about 970). Lower TCR Shannon entropy and fewer highly expanded clones were observed in persistent Graves' disease patients than in newly diagnosed patients, which suggested clonal expansion. Persistent disease showed preferential use of TRBV28, TRBJ1-2 and TRBJ2-5, whereas newly diagnosed disease favored TRBV20-1 and TRBJ2-1. Only the TCR beta chain was sequenced and analyzed. The small sample size was acknowledged by the authors as a limitation that may reduce accuracy.

The intended sense of this specimen's time point label: newly diagnosed GD, antithyroid drugs for less than 3 months. For both TCR sequencing and RNA sequencing, RNA was extracted from PBMCs in TRIzol. The diagnosis of Graves' disease was made according to American Thyroid Association guidelines. The patients came from an endocrinology department in Xi'an, China. Each patient gave 7 to 9.5 milliliters of peripheral blood, collected in an EDTA anticoagulant tube. Ficoll Paque Plus density gradient separation was used to isolate PBMCs, and no additional T cell sorting was done. An Agilent 2100 Bioanalyzer and agarose gel were used to check RNA quality, while a NanoDrop 2000 measured RNA concentration. Trimming takes 4 bases from V and 7 bases from J, and the germline ends sit 17 bases apart. The germline V gene sets CDR1 to SGHTA and CDR2 to FQGNSA. From the cysteine through the phenylalanine, the CDR3 covers 16 amino acids. Only the CDR3 part of the read is kept: 48 bases, read in frame from the first base.

The sequence was obtained from a female donor with Graves disease. The chain links TRBV7-2 with TRBJ1-6; the D gene identity is not certain. Sequenced material: peripheral blood mononuclear cells (PBMCs), taken at new diagnosis, from a patient treated with antithyroid drugs. The CDR3 region has the sequence CASSSPPGSMNSPLHF. The DNA sequence is TGTGCCAGCAGCTCGCCGCCGGGATCTATGAATTCACCCCTCCACTTT. Reference TRBV7-2 and TRBJ1-6 genes cover what lies past the CDR3, so the full variable domain is GAGVSQSPSNKVTEKGKDVELRCDPISGHTALYWYRQSLGQGLEFLIYFQGNSAPDKSGLPSDRFSAERTGGSVSTLTIQRTQQEDSAVYLCASSSPPGSMNSPLHFGNGTRLTVT.